A selection of T cell receptor beta chains follows, all from one sample in a study of blood T cell repertoires in COVID-19. The table came from immunoSEQ multiplex PCR; TCRdb's copy has only in-frame clones and leaves some out. The sample records 180,000 or so clones, around 81% being singletons. Material for sequencing was peripheral blood. Every receptor here comes from a woman in her thirties or forties with COVID-19, enrolled during active disease. Both conserved end residues are part of each CDR3. D genes are given only for firm matches. Some rows have no size entry. The others give once, few or many, or a class for an expanded clone.

j_gene: TRBJ1-1
v_gene: TRBV3-1/TRBV3-2
abundance: NA
d_gene: TRBD1
CDR3aa: CASSQSTGGSTEAFF
CDR3nt: TGTGCCAGCAGCCAATCGACAGGGGGCTCTACTGAAGCTTTCTTT

j_gene: TRBJ2-1
v_gene: TRBV3-1/TRBV3-2
abundance: once
d_gene: TRBD2
CDR3aa: CASSEPGLAGEYEQFF
CDR3nt: TGTGCCAGCAGCGAACCGGGTCTAGCGGGAGAATATGAGCAGTTCTTC

j_gene: TRBJ1-6
v_gene: TRBV7-9
abundance: few
d_gene: NA
CDR3aa: CASSLDATENSPLHF
CDR3nt: TGTGCCAGCAGCTTAGATGCGACAGAAAATTCACCCCTCCACTTT

j_gene: TRBJ1-2
v_gene: TRBV19
abundance: NA
d_gene: NA
CDR3aa: CASSRRGGIHYGYTF
CDR3nt: TGTGCCAGTAGTCGTCGGGGAGGGATTCACTATGGCTACACCTTC

j_gene: TRBJ2-6
v_gene: TRBV9
abundance: few
d_gene: TRBD1
CDR3aa: CASSVMTGVGSGANVLTF
CDR3nt: TGTGCCAGCAGCGTAATGACAGGGGTGGGGTCTGGGGCCAACGTCCTGACTTTC

j_gene: TRBJ2-1
v_gene: TRBV9
abundance: once
d_gene: TRBD2
CDR3aa: CASSVRAGGYNEQFF
CDR3nt: TGTGCCAGCAGCGTCAGAGCGGGGGGCTACAATGAGCAGTTCTTC

j_gene: TRBJ2-1
v_gene: TRBV6-5
abundance: few
d_gene: TRBD1
CDR3aa: CASSRQGRTYNEQFF
CDR3nt: TGTGCCAGCAGTCGACAGGGGAGAACCTACAATGAGCAGTTCTTC

j_gene: TRBJ1-5
v_gene: TRBV18
abundance: NA
d_gene: NA
CDR3aa: CASSPTFQAPNQPQHF
CDR3nt: TGTGCCAGCTCACCAACGTTCCAGGCGCCCAATCAGCCCCAGCATTTT

j_gene: TRBJ2-3
v_gene: TRBV20-1
abundance: NA
d_gene: TRBD2
CDR3aa: CSASEGLAGVTGDTQYF
CDR3nt: TGCAGTGCTAGTGAAGGTCTAGCGGGTGTCACGGGAGATACGCAGTATTTT

j_gene: TRBJ1-2
v_gene: TRBV3-1/TRBV3-2
abundance: NA
d_gene: NA
CDR3aa: CASSQVGADYGYTF
CDR3nt: TGTGCCAGCAGCCAAGTGGGGGCGGATTATGGCTACACCTTC

j_gene: TRBJ2-1
v_gene: TRBV28
abundance: NA
d_gene: NA
CDR3aa: CASTDVVNPGQFF
CDR3nt: TGTGCCAGCACCGATGTTGTCAATCCAGGGCAGTTCTTC

j_gene: TRBJ2-7
v_gene: TRBV27
abundance: NA
d_gene: NA
CDR3aa: CASSLSGFNEQYF
CDR3nt: TGTGCCAGCAGTTTGTCGGGGTTTAACGAGCAGTACTTC

j_gene: TRBJ2-1
v_gene: TRBV11-2
abundance: NA
d_gene: TRBD1
CDR3aa: CASSSLWTGIRFNEQFF
CDR3nt: TGTGCCAGCAGCTCGCTATGGACAGGGATCCGTTTCAATGAGCAGTTCTTC

j_gene: TRBJ2-4
v_gene: TRBV6-1
abundance: NA
d_gene: TRBD2
CDR3aa: CASSEEASGSKNIQYF
CDR3nt: TGTGCCAGCAGTGAAGAGGCTAGCGGGAGCAAAAACATTCAGTACTTC

j_gene: TRBJ2-2
v_gene: TRBV5-1
abundance: NA
d_gene: TRBD2
CDR3aa: CASSLTSGYTGELFF
CDR3nt: TGCGCCAGCAGCTTGACTAGCGGCTACACCGGGGAGCTGTTTTTT